Listed below are T cell receptor beta chains from one sample, sequenced in a study of blood T cell repertoires in COVID-19. Repertoires were generated with immunoSEQ multiplex PCR, while TCRdb's copy carries only in-frame clones and drops some. In the table there are about 100,000 clones, around 84% of which are singletons. Sequencing was done on a sample of peripheral blood. These receptors were collected from a human donor in a cohort sampled during active COVID-19. The CDR3 runs from the conserved cysteine through the conserved F or W. The order of the fields is V gene, D gene, clone size, J gene, CDR3 DNA, CDR3 protein. D genes are given only for firm matches. Rows give clone size only sometimes, using once, few, many, or a class for an expanded clone.

v_gene: TRBV5-6; d_gene: TRBD1; abundance: -; j_gene: TRBJ1-2; CDR3nt: TGTGCCAGCAGCCTAGTGGGGCAGGGGGATCCGGGGAACTATGGCTACACCTTC; CDR3aa: CASSLVGQGDPGNYGYTF
v_gene: TRBV19; d_gene: -; abundance: once; j_gene: TRBJ1-2; CDR3nt: TGTGCCAGTAGTATAGTTTTAGCAGCTGGCTACACCTTC; CDR3aa: CASSIVLAAGYTF
v_gene: TRBV28; d_gene: -; abundance: -; j_gene: TRBJ1-6; CDR3nt: TGTGCCAGCAGTTCCCATCACCGGGATTCACCCCTCCACTTT; CDR3aa: CASSSHHRDSPLHF
v_gene: TRBV13; d_gene: TRBD1; abundance: -; j_gene: TRBJ2-7; CDR3nt: TGTGCCAGCAGCCCCCGAGGGGGCAGCTCCTACGAGCAGTACTTC; CDR3aa: CASSPRGGSSYEQYF
v_gene: TRBV6-6; d_gene: TRBD1; abundance: -; j_gene: TRBJ1-1; CDR3nt: TGTGCCAGCAGCTCCGACAGGGGAGTGACTGAAGCTTTCTTT; CDR3aa: CASSSDRGVTEAFF
v_gene: TRBV6-6; d_gene: -; abundance: -; j_gene: TRBJ2-1; CDR3nt: TGTGCCAGCAGCCCTTCCTACAATGAGCAGTTCTTC; CDR3aa: CASSPSYNEQFF
v_gene: TRBV2; d_gene: TRBD1; abundance: few; j_gene: TRBJ1-5; CDR3nt: TGTGCCAGCAGCGGACAGGGGGCTGGTCAGCCCCAGCATTTT; CDR3aa: CASSGQGAGQPQHF
v_gene: TRBV24-1; d_gene: -; abundance: -; j_gene: TRBJ2-1; CDR3nt: TGTGCCACCATGGGCTTAGGGGGCTACAATGAGCAGTTCTTC; CDR3aa: CATMGLGGYNEQFF
v_gene: TRBV12-3/TRBV12-4; d_gene: -; abundance: few; j_gene: TRBJ1-2; CDR3nt: TGTGCCAGCAGTTTAGGGGCCAGGGGCTACACCTTC; CDR3aa: CASSLGARGYTF
v_gene: TRBV27; d_gene: -; abundance: -; j_gene: TRBJ2-5; CDR3nt: TGTGCCAGCAGGCGAGGACTATTGCAAGAGACCCAGTACTTC; CDR3aa: CASRRGLLQETQYF
v_gene: TRBV6-5; d_gene: -; abundance: few; j_gene: TRBJ1-1; CDR3nt: TGTGCCAGCAGGCTACAGGGTACCACTGAAGCTTTCTTT; CDR3aa: CASRLQGTTEAFF
v_gene: TRBV9; d_gene: TRBD1; abundance: -; j_gene: TRBJ1-5; CDR3nt: TGTGCCAGCAGCGTCGGGACAGGTGGGCAGCCCCAGCATTTT; CDR3aa: CASSVGTGGQPQHF
v_gene: TRBV19; d_gene: TRBD2; abundance: -; j_gene: TRBJ2-2; CDR3nt: TGTGCCAGTACCCCGGGACTAGCGGGGGGATTTGACACCGGGGAGCTGTTTTTT; CDR3aa: CASTPGLAGGFDTGELFF
v_gene: TRBV29-1; d_gene: -; abundance: -; j_gene: TRBJ2-3; CDR3nt: TGCAGCGTTGAAGATCGGGCAGGGGGGAGGGATACGCAGTATTTT; CDR3aa: CSVEDRAGGRDTQYF
v_gene: TRBV3-1/TRBV3-2; d_gene: -; abundance: -; j_gene: TRBJ1-6; CDR3nt: TGTGCCAGCAGCCCAAGCCTGAGGGCACCCCTCCACTTT; CDR3aa: CASSPSLRAPLHF
v_gene: TRBV5-1; d_gene: TRBD2; abundance: once; j_gene: TRBJ2-2; CDR3nt: TGCGCCAGCAGCTTGGACCGCGTCGGGGGGGCAGGCGGGGAGCTGTTTTTT; CDR3aa: CASSLDRVGGAGGELFF
v_gene: TRBV15; d_gene: TRBD2; abundance: few; j_gene: TRBJ2-3; CDR3nt: TGTGCCACCAGCAGAGTAGCGGGGATCACAGATACGCAGTATTTT; CDR3aa: CATSRVAGITDTQYF
v_gene: TRBV7-2; d_gene: -; abundance: -; j_gene: TRBJ1-5; CDR3nt: TGTGCCAGCAGCTCCGGGAGGAGCAATCAGCCCCAGCATTTT; CDR3aa: CASSSGRSNQPQHF
v_gene: TRBV7-8; d_gene: TRBD1; abundance: -; j_gene: TRBJ1-5; CDR3nt: TGTGCCAGCAGCTTAGTTAACAGGGGTCTCAATCAGCCCCAGCATTTT; CDR3aa: CASSLVNRGLNQPQHF
v_gene: TRBV5-5; d_gene: -; abundance: -; j_gene: TRBJ1-4; CDR3nt: TGTGCCAGCAGCTTGAGGGGTCCAACTAATGAAAAACTGTTTTTT; CDR3aa: CASSLRGPTNEKLFF
v_gene: TRBV6-5; d_gene: TRBD2; abundance: -; j_gene: TRBJ2-5; CDR3nt: TGTGCCAGCAGTTACACTAGCGGGGGCCAAGAGACCCAGTACTTC; CDR3aa: CASSYTSGGQETQYF
v_gene: TRBV5-1; d_gene: TRBD1; abundance: -; j_gene: TRBJ1-1; CDR3nt: TGCGCCAGCAGCTTGCTGGGACAGCAACATGAAGCTTTCTTT; CDR3aa: CASSLLGQQHEAFF
v_gene: TRBV5-1; d_gene: -; abundance: -; j_gene: TRBJ1-1; CDR3nt: TGCGCCAGCAGCTTGGGGACAGCAAACACTGAAGCTTTCTTT; CDR3aa: CASSLGTANTEAFF
v_gene: TRBV19; d_gene: -; abundance: -; j_gene: TRBJ1-3; CDR3nt: TGTGCCAGTAGTATAGGCGGCAACCCCTTCGGAAACACCATATATTTT; CDR3aa: CASSIGGNPFGNTIYF
v_gene: TRBV2; d_gene: TRBD1; abundance: -; j_gene: TRBJ2-2; CDR3nt: TGTGCCAGCACCATGGACAGGGAGTTTGGCGGGGAGCTGTTTTTT; CDR3aa: CASTMDREFGGELFF
v_gene: TRBV5-1; d_gene: -; abundance: -; j_gene: TRBJ1-6; CDR3nt: TGCGCCAGCAGCTTAAGCACGGGACAAACTTCACCCCTCCACTTT; CDR3aa: CASSLSTGQTSPLHF
v_gene: TRBV7-2; d_gene: -; abundance: -; j_gene: TRBJ2-2; CDR3nt: TGTGCCAGCAGCTTACGCAGGGTTTCTGCCGGGGAGCTGTTTTTT; CDR3aa: CASSLRRVSAGELFF
v_gene: TRBV5-4; d_gene: -; abundance: -; j_gene: TRBJ1-6; CDR3nt: TGTGCCAGCAGCTCAGGGCTAGGTTCGTTCTCACCCCTCCACTTT; CDR3aa: CASSSGLGSFSPLHF
v_gene: TRBV30; d_gene: -; abundance: -; j_gene: TRBJ2-7; CDR3nt: TGTGCCTGGAGTGGGGAAGCGAGGGCGATTTACGAGCAGTACTTC; CDR3aa: CAWSGEARAIYEQYF
v_gene: TRBV5-4; d_gene: TRBD2; abundance: once; j_gene: TRBJ2-2; CDR3nt: TGTGCCAGCAGCTCGCTGACTAGCGGGAGGAACACCGGGGAGCTGTTTTTT; CDR3aa: CASSSLTSGRNTGELFF
v_gene: TRBV9; d_gene: -; abundance: -; j_gene: TRBJ2-3; CDR3nt: TGTGCCAGCAGCGTAGGGGGCCCAGATACGCAGTATTTT; CDR3aa: CASSVGGPDTQYF
v_gene: TRBV2; d_gene: -; abundance: -; j_gene: TRBJ1-6; CDR3nt: TGTGCCAGTTCCCTAAGGGGGATGTATAATTCACCCCTCCACTTT; CDR3aa: CASSLRGMYNSPLHF
v_gene: TRBV4-2; d_gene: -; abundance: -; j_gene: TRBJ1-2; CDR3nt: TGTGCCAGCAGCCTCCCAGGGAGGATCGATGGCTACACCTTC; CDR3aa: CASSLPGRIDGYTF
v_gene: TRBV4-1; d_gene: -; abundance: -; j_gene: TRBJ2-3; CDR3nt: TGCGCCAGCAGCCGGTCAGGAATCACAGATACGCAGTATTTT; CDR3aa: CASSRSGITDTQYF
v_gene: TRBV5-1; d_gene: -; abundance: -; j_gene: TRBJ1-1; CDR3nt: TGCGCCAGCAGCTTGGAGCAAGACACTGAAGCTTTCTTT; CDR3aa: CASSLEQDTEAFF
v_gene: TRBV5-1; d_gene: TRBD2; abundance: -; j_gene: TRBJ2-3; CDR3nt: TGCGCCAGCAGCCCCGGGACTAGCGGGTCAGATACGCAGTATTTT; CDR3aa: CASSPGTSGSDTQYF
v_gene: TRBV5-1; d_gene: -; abundance: -; j_gene: TRBJ1-1; CDR3nt: TGCGCCAGCAGCCCCGGAAGGGAGTTGGGTGACACTGAAGCTTTCTTT; CDR3aa: CASSPGRELGDTEAFF
v_gene: TRBV6-6; d_gene: TRBD1; abundance: -; j_gene: TRBJ1-2; CDR3nt: TGTGCCAGCAGTTACGCCGGGGGACAGGGTACAGGCTACACCTTC; CDR3aa: CASSYAGGQGTGYTF
v_gene: TRBV7-2; d_gene: -; abundance: -; j_gene: TRBJ2-5; CDR3nt: TGTGCCAGCAGCTTCGGGGGTAGGCCCGAGACCCAGTACTTC; CDR3aa: CASSFGGRPETQYF
v_gene: TRBV14; d_gene: -; abundance: -; j_gene: TRBJ1-1; CDR3nt: TGTGCCAGCAGCCAAGATTCAGGACTTATATACTGGAACACTGAAGCTTTCTTT; CDR3aa: CASSQDSGLIYWNTEAFF
v_gene: TRBV7-2; d_gene: TRBD2; abundance: -; j_gene: TRBJ2-7; CDR3nt: TGTGCCAGCAGCCGCTCTAGCGGGGGGGCCGTGCAGTACTTC; CDR3aa: CASSRSSGGAVQYF
v_gene: TRBV9; d_gene: -; abundance: -; j_gene: TRBJ2-7; CDR3nt: TGTGCCAGCAGCTACCGGGACACCGGAATCCACGAGCAGTACTTC; CDR3aa: CASSYRDTGIHEQYF
v_gene: TRBV2; d_gene: TRBD1; abundance: -; j_gene: TRBJ1-6; CDR3nt: TGTGCCAGCAGAGGAAACCCCGGGACAGGGAGAGGATCACCCCTCCACTTT; CDR3aa: CASRGNPGTGRGSPLHF
v_gene: TRBV19; d_gene: TRBD1; abundance: -; j_gene: TRBJ1-5; CDR3nt: TGTGCCAGTAGTACGACAGGGGGCTCGGGGGATCAGCCCCAGCATTTT; CDR3aa: CASSTTGGSGDQPQHF
v_gene: TRBV7-9; d_gene: TRBD1; abundance: -; j_gene: TRBJ1-2; CDR3nt: TGTGCCAGCAGCTTGACCGGGACAGAGAGCTATGGCTACACCTTC; CDR3aa: CASSLTGTESYGYTF